Below are 9 T cell receptor beta chains sequenced from a single sample in a study of persistence of HIV-infected CD4 T cells. Sequencing used immunoSEQ version 4 in survey mode. This table comes from immunoSEQ multiplex PCR, and its TCRdb copy is limited to in-frame clones, with some not included. The sample shows 30,000 to 45,000 clones, around 83% of them seen only once. No antigen has been assigned to these receptors. Overlapping HIV-1 Gag 15-mer peptides at approximately 1 ug per peptide per mL were used. CD40L/CD69 double-negative CD45RO-high memory CD4+ T cells were collected. Here the sequenced sample was cultured CD4+ T cells from PBMCs, taken from a patient who received antiretroviral therapy. The receptor set was obtained from an adult with HIV. The donor label of this sample is uncertain.

The chain couples TRBV4-1 to TRBJ1-1; TRBD1 agrees at 9 bases. V shed 4 bases, J shed 4 bases, and the junction held 13 bases outside the gene matches. CDR1 is MGHRA, CDR2 YSYEKL, per germline. The CDR3 sequence is 17 residues long. The CDR3 is CASSPWGQGILGTEAFF. The CDR3 nucleotides read TGCGCCAGCAGCCCCTGGGGACAGGGTATTTTGGGCACTGAAGCTTTCTTT.

The V call is TRBV7-9, the J call TRBJ1-1; no clear D gene. The CDR3 is made up of 16 amino acids. The V gene lost 2 bases and the J gene lost 1 base, with 14 bases spanning the gap. Germline V gives CDR1 SEHNR, CDR2 FQNEAQ (reference sequence). This chain's CDR3 is CASSLILRARNTEAFF. The CDR3 nucleotides read TGTGCCAGCAGCTTAATATTGAGGGCGAGGAACACTGAAGCTTTCTTT.

The gene calls are TRBV6-5 and TRBJ2-1; D not resolved. With 5 bases removed from V and 2 bases from J, the gap between germline ends came to 10 bases. Germline V gene data show CDR1 as MNHEY and CDR2 as SVGAGI. This CDR3 has 14 residues. CDR3 sequence: CASSPGSAYNEQFF. The CDR3, as DNA: TGTGCCAGCAGTCCCGGGTCCGCCTACAATGAGCAGTTCTTC.

CDR3 sequence: CASSAGTGAPQHF. CDR3 nucleotide sequence: TGTGCCAGCAGCGCCGGGACGGGAGCGCCCCAGCATTTT. The rearrangement links TRBV6-4 to TRBJ1-5; maybe TRBD1 (5 bases). CDR1 and CDR2 from the germline V gene are MRHNA and SNTAGT. The CDR3 has 13 amino acids. The V end was cut by 6 bases, the J end by 9 bases, with 15 bases between.

This chain joins TRBV5-1 and TRBJ1-1, with D hard to call. V was pared by 6 bases and J by 0 bases, with 15 bases between. The CDR3 runs 15 residues. Germline values: CDR1 SGHRS, CDR2 YFSETQ. CDR3 region: CASTPQVGVNTEAFF. DNA of the CDR3: TGCGCCAGCACCCCCCAAGTCGGTGTGAACACTGAAGCTTTCTTT.

The V call is TRBV27, the J call TRBJ1-1; the match to TRBD1 covers 7 bases. This CDR3 is 15 amino acids long. V lost 2 bases, J lost 0 bases, and 3 bases stayed unmatched. The germline CDR1 and CDR2 sequences are MNHEY and SMNVEV (reference sequence). In DNA, the CDR3 is TGTGCCAGCAGTTTAAGGGGACAGCTGAACACTGAAGCTTTCTTT. Translated, it gives CASSLRGQLNTEAFF.

The rearrangement links TRBV29-1 to TRBJ2-3; 10 nucleotides match TRBD2. The CDR3 consists of 15 residues. Germline CDR1 reads SQVTM; CDR2 reads ANQGSEA. V was pared by 3 bases and J by 5 bases, with 8 bases of the junction left unmatched. CDR3 amino acids: CSVESSGGGGDTQYF. The CDR3 DNA is TGCAGCGTTGAGTCTAGCGGGGGAGGAGGAGATACGCAGTATTTT.

This chain connects TRBV30 to TRBJ1-2; 8 bases are a match to TRBD1. Trimming removed 2 bases from V and 3 bases from J; junction bases left unmatched: 14. Germline assignment: CDR1 GTSNPN and CDR2 SVGIG (reference sequence). The CDR3 has 17 amino acids. The chain's CDR3 is CAWSIRTGLIRYYGYTF. CDR3 bases: TGTGCCTGGAGTATCCGGACAGGGCTTATAAGATACTATGGCTACACCTTC. The entire variable domain, with the rest obtained from reference TRBV30 and TRBJ1-2, is as follows: SQTIHQWPATLVQPVGSPLSLECTVEGTSNPNLYWYRQAAGRGLQLLFYSVGIGQISSEVPQNLSASRPQDRQFILSSKKLLLSDSGFYLCAWSIRTGLIRYYGYTFGSGTRLTVV.

The chain uses TRBV19 and TRBJ2-3; TRBD1 matches at 9 bases. Germline CDR1 and CDR2: LNHDA and SQIVND (reference sequence). The CDR3 runs 15 residues. V trimming: 5 bases; J trimming: 2 bases; junction bases outside the gene matches: 5. The CDR3 DNA follows: TGTGCCAGTAGTGCGGACAGGGGAAACACAGATACGCAGTATTTT. Amino acids: CASSADRGNTDTQYF.